This TCR beta chain is drawn from a study of blood T cell repertoires in COVID-19. Profiling relied on immunoSEQ multiplex PCR, and the TCRdb table lists in-frame clones only, not all of them. The sample lists 200,000 to 300,000 clones, roughly 90% occurring once. The V end lost 6 bases, the J end lost 3 bases, and 17 bases lay between the germline ends. Germline V gene sequence: CDR1 KGHSH, CDR2 LQKENI. The CDR3 runs to 15 residues. The source material was PBMCs or T cells enriched from blood (not recorded which). The chain employs TRBV18 and TRBJ1-1; weak D call: TRBD1 (5 bases). The TCR sequence derives from a woman aged 30 to 39 who had recovered from COVID-19. The CDR3 DNA is TGTGCCAGCTCGCCTAGCGCAGGGTTGGACACTGAAGCTTTCTTT. It codes for CASSPSAGLDTEAFF.